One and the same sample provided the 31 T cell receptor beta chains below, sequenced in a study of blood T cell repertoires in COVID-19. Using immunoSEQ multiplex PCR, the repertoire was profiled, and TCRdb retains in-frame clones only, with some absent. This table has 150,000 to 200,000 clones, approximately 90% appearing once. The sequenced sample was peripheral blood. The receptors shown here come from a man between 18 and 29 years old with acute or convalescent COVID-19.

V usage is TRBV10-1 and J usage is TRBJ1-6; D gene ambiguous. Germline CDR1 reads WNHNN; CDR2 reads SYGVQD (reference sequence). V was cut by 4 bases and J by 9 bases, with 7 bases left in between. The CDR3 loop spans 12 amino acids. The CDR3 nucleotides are TGCGCCAGCAGTGTAAGCGGTTCACCCCTCCACTTT. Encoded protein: CASSVSGSPLHF.

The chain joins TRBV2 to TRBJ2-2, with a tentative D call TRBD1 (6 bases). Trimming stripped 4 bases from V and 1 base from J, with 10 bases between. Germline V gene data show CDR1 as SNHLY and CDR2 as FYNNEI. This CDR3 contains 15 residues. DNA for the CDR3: TGTGCCAGCAGTGTGATAGGGGGGAACACCGGGGAGCTGTTTTTT. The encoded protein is CASSVIGGNTGELFF.

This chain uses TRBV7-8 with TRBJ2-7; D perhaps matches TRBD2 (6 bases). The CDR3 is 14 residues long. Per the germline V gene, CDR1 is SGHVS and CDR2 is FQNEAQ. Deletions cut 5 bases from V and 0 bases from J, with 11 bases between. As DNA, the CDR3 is TGTGCCAGCAGCCTGGAGGGGAGCTCCTACGAGCAGTACTTC. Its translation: CASSLEGSSYEQYF.

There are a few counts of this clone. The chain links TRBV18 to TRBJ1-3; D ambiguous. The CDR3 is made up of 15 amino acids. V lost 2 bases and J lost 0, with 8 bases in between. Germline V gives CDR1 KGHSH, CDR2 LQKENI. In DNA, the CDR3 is TGTGCCAGCTCACCAAATGCAGACTCTGGAAACACCATATATTTT. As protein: CASSPNADSGNTIYF.

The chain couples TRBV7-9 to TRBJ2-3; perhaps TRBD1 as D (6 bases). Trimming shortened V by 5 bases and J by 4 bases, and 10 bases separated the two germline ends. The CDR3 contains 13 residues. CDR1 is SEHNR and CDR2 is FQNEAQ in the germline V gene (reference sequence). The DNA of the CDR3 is TGTGCCAGCAGCCCCAGGGGACCAGATACGCAGTATTTT. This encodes CASSPRGPDTQYF.

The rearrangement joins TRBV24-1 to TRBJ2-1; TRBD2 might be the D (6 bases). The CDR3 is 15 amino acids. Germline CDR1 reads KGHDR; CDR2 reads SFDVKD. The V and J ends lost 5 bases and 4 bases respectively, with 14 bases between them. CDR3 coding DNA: TGTGCCACCAGTGGGCTCGGAGGGAGGTACAATGAGCAGTTCTTC. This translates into CATSGLGGRYNEQFF.

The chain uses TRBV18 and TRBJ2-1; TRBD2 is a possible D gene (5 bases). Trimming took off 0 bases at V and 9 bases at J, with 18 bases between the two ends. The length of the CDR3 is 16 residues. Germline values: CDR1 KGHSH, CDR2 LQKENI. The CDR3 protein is CASSPPVVRGSAEQFF. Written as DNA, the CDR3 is TGTGCCAGCTCACCACCGGTGGTTAGAGGGTCTGCTGAGCAGTTCTTC. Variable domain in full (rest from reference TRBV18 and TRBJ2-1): NAGVMQNPRHLVRRRGQEARLRCSPMKGHSHVYWYRQLPEEGLKFMVYLQKENIIDESGMPKERFSAEFPKEGPSILRIQQVVRGDSAAYFCASSPPVVRGSAEQFFGPGTRLTVL.

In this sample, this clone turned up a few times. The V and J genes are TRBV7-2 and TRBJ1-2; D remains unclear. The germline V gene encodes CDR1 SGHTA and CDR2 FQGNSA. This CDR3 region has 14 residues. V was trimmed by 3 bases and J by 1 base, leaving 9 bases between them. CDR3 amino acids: CASSFRQNNYGYTF. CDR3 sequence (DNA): TGTGCCAGCAGCTTCCGACAAAATAACTATGGCTACACCTTC.

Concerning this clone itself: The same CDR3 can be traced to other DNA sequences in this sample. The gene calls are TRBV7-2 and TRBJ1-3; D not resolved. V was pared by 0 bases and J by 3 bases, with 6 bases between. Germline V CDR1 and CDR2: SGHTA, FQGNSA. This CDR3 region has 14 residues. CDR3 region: CASSLAGSGNTIYF. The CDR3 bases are TGTGCCAGCAGCTTAGCAGGGAGTGGAAACACCATATATTTT.

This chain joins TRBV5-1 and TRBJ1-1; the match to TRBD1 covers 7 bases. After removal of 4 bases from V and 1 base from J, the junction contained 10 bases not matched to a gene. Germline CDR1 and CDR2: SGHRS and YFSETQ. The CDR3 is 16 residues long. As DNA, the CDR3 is TGCGCCAGCAGCCCGACCGTAGGGACAGAGAACACTGAAGCTTTCTTT. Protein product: CASSPTVGTENTEAFF.

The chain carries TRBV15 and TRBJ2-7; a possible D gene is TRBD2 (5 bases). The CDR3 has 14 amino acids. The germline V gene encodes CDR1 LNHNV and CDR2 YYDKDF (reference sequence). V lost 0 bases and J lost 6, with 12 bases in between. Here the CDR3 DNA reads TGTGCCACCAGCAGAGAGAGGGTTGCGCTCGAGCAGTACTTC. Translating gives CATSRERVALEQYF.

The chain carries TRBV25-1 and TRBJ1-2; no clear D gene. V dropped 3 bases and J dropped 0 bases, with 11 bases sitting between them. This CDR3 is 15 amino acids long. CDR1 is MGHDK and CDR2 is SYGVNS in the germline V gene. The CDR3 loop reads CASSDPRGTNYGYTF. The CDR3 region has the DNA TGTGCCAGCAGTGACCCCAGAGGGACTAACTATGGCTACACCTTC.

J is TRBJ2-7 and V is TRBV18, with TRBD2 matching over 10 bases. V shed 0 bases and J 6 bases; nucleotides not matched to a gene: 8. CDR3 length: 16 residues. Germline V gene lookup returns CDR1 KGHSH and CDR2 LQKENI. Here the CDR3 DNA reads TGTGCCAGCTCACCACCGAGCAGCGGGGGGGCCGGCGAGCAGTACTTC. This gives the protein CASSPPSSGGAGEQYF. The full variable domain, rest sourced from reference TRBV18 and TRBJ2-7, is NAGVMQNPRHLVRRRGQEARLRCSPMKGHSHVYWYRQLPEEGLKFMVYLQKENIIDESGMPKERFSAEFPKEGPSILRIQQVVRGDSAAYFCASSPPSSGGAGEQYFGPGTRLTVT.

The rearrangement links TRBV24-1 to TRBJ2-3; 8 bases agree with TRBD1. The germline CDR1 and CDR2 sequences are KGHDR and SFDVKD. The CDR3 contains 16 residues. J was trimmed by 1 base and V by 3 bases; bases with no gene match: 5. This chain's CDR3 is CATSDPGGEGTDTQYF. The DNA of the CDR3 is TGTGCCACCAGTGATCCAGGGGGCGAAGGCACAGATACGCAGTATTTT.

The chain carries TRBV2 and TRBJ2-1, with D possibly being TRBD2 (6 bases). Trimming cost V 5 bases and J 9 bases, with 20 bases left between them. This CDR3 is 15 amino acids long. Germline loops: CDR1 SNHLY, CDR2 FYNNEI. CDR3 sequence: CASSPHSGGGGEQFF. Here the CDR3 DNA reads TGTGCCAGCAGTCCACATAGCGGCGGCGGCGGTGAGCAGTTCTTC.

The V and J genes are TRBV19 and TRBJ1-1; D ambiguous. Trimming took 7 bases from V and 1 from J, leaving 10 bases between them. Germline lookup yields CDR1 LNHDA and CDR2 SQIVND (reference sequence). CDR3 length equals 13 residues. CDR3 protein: CASNLRGNTEAFF. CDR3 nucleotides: TGTGCCAGTAATCTCCGAGGGAACACTGAAGCTTTCTTT. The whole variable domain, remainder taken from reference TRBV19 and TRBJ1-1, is DGGITQSPKYLFRKEGQNVTLSCEQNLNHDAMYWYRQDPGQGLRLIYYSQIVNDFQKGDIAEGYSVSREKKESFPLTVTSAQKNPTAFYLCASNLRGNTEAFFGQGTRLTVV.

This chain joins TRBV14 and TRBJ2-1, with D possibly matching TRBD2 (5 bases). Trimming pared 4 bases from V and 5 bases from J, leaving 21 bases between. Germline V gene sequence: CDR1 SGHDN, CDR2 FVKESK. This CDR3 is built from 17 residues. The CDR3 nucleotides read TGTGCCAGCAGCCGCCGACCGGGAATAGCGAACAACAATGAGCAGTTCTTC. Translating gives CASSRRPGIANNNEQFF.

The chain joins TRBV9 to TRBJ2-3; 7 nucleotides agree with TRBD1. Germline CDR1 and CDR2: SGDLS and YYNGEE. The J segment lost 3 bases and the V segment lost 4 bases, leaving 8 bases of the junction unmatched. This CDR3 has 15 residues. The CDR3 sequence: CASSSTTGLTDTQYF. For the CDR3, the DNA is TGTGCCAGCAGCTCTACGACAGGGTTAACAGATACGCAGTATTTT.

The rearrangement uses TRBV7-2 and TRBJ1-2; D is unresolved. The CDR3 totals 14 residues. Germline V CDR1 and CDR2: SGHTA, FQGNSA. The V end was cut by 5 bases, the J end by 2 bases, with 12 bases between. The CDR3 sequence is CASSTAGRNYGYTF. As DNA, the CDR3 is TGTGCCAGCAGCACTGCGGGCAGGAACTATGGCTACACCTTC. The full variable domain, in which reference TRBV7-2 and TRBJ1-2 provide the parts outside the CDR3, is GAGVSQSPSNKVTEKGKDVELRCDPISGHTALYWYRQSLGQGLEFLIYFQGNSAPDKSGLPSDRFSAERTGGSVSTLTIQRTQQEDSAVYLCASSTAGRNYGYTFGSGTRLTVV.

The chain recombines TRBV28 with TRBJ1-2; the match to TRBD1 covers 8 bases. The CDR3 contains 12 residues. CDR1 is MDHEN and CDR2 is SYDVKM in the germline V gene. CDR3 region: CGTRAGGKGYTF. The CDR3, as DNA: TGTGGAACCCGGGCAGGGGGCAAAGGCTACACCTTC.

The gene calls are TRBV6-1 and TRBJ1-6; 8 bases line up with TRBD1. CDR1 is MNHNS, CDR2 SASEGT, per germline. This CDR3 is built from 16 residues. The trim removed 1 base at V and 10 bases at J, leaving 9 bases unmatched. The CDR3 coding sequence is TGTGCCAGCAGTGAAGACACGACACAGGGGGGATCACCCCTCCACTTT. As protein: CASSEDTTQGGSPLHF.

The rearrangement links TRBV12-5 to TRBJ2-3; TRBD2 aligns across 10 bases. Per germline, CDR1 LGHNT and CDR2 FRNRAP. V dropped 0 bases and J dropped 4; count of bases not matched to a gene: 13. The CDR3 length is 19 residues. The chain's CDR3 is CASGLVRLAGGVLPDTQYF. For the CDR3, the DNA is TGTGCTAGTGGTTTGGTACGGTTAGCGGGGGGTGTTCTTCCAGATACGCAGTATTTT.

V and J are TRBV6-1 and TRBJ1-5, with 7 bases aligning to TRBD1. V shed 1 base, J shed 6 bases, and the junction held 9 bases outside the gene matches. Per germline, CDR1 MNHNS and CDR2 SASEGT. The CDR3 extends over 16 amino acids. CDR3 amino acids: CASSEEGRGNRQPQHF. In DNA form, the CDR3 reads TGTGCCAGCAGTGAAGAGGGCAGGGGGAATCGTCAGCCCCAGCATTTT.

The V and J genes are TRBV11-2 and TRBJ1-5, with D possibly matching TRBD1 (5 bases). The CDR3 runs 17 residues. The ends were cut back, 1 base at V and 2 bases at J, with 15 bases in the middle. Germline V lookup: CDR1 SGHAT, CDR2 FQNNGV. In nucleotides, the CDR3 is TGTGCCAGCAGCTTAGGTTTTCGGGCAGGGCGCAATCAGCCCCAGCATTTT. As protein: CASSLGFRAGRNQPQHF.

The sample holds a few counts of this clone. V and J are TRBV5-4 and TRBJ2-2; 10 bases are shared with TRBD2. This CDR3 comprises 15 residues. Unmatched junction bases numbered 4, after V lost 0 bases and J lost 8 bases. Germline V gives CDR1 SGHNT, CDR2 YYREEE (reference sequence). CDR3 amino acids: CASSLGASGGGELFF. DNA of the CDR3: TGTGCCAGCAGCTTGGGTGCTAGCGGGGGAGGGGAGCTGTTTTTT.

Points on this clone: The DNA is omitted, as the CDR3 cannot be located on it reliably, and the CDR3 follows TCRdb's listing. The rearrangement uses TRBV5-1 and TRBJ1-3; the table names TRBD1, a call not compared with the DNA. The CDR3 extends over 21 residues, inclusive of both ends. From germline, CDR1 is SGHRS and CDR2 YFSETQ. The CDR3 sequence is CASSSGQGSFGDGFSGNTIYF.

CDR3 amino acids: CASSDSPSGELFF. The CDR3 DNA reads TGTGCCAGCAGTGATTCCCCCTCGGGGGAGCTGTTTTTT. The rearrangement joins TRBV6-1 to TRBJ2-2; the D is unclear. The germline V gene encodes CDR1 MNHNS and CDR2 SASEGT. Trimming stripped 3 bases from V and 8 bases from J, with 10 bases between. The CDR3 length is 13 residues.

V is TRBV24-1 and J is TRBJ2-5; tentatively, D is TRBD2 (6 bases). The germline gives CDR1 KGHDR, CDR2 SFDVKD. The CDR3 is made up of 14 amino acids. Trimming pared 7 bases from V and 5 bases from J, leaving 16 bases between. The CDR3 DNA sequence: TGTGCCACCAGGGGGACTCCCAGGCGGGAGACCCAGTACTTC. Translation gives CATRGTPRRETQYF.

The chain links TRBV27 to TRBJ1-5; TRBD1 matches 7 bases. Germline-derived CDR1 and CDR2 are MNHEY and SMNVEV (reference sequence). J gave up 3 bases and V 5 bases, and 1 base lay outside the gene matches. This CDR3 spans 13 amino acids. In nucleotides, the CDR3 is TGTGCCAGCAGTGACAGGGTCAATCAGCCCCAGCATTTT. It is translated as CASSDRVNQPQHF.

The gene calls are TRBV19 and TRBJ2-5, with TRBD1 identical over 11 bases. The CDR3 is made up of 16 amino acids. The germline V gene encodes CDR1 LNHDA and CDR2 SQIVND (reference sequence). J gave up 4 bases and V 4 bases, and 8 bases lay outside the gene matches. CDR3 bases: TGTGCCAGTAGTAGCCAAGCGGACAGGGGGCGAGAGACCCAGTACTTC. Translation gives CASSSQADRGRETQYF.

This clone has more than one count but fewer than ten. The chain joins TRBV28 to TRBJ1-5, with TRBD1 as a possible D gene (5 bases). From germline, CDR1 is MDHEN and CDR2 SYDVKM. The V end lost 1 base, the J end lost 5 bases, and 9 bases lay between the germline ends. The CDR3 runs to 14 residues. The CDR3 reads CASSLYRPDQPQHF. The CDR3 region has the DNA TGTGCCAGCAGTTTATACAGGCCTGATCAGCCCCAGCATTTT.